This entry lists 28 T cell receptor beta chains sequenced from one sample in a study of blood T cell repertoires in COVID-19. Sequencing used immunoSEQ multiplex PCR; TCRdb keeps in-frame clones, though not all of them. The table shows about 210,000 clones, with about nine tenths occurring only once. The sample was PBMCs or T cells enriched from blood (not recorded which). The receptor source for this set is a man under 40 in a cohort exposed to, infected with or recovered from COVID-19 (not recorded which).

The genes are TRBV5-6 and TRBJ2-5; D possibly corresponds to TRBD2 (5 bases). CDR1 SGHDT and CDR2 YYEEEE come from the germline V gene. The CDR3 contains 12 residues. V lost 4 bases, J lost 1 base, and 5 bases lay in between. The CDR3 bases are TGTGCCAGCAGCCGGGGCCAAGAGACCCAGTACTTC. Protein sequence: CASSRGQETQYF.

The chain joins TRBV28 to TRBJ1-5; TRBD1 is a possible D gene (5 bases). V was pared by 2 bases and J by 2 bases, with 13 bases between. Per germline, CDR1 MDHEN and CDR2 SYDVKM. CDR3 length: 16 residues. The CDR3 DNA sequence: TGTGCCAGCAGTTTAGAAGCAGGGCGTCGCAATCAGCCCCAGCATTTT. This sequence encodes CASSLEAGRRNQPQHF.

V is TRBV28 and J is TRBJ2-7; 7 positions match TRBD2. Germline V gene data show CDR1 as MDHEN and CDR2 as SYDVKM. The CDR3 loop spans 15 amino acids. The J segment lost 4 bases and the V segment lost 5 bases, leaving 11 bases of the junction unmatched. The CDR3 nucleotides read TGTGCCAGCAGTGGAATTGGGGGGGAGTTTTACGAGCAGTACTTC. This encodes CASSGIGGEFYEQYF.

This rearrangement joins TRBV7-9 to TRBJ1-4; D uncertain. V was trimmed by 0 bases and J by 0 bases, leaving 17 bases between them. The CDR3 covers 19 residues. Per germline, CDR1 SEHNR and CDR2 FQNEAQ (reference sequence). The DNA for the CDR3 is TGTGCCAGCAGCTTAGCCCCGAAAAGGAGTAGGACAACTAATGAAAAACTGTTTTTT. It is translated as CASSLAPKRSRTTNEKLFF. Full variable domain (remainder filled in from reference TRBV7-9 and TRBJ1-4): DTGVSQNPRHKITKRGQNVTFRCDPISEHNRLYWYRQTLGQGPEFLTYFQNEAQLEKSRLLSDRFSAERPKGSFSTLEIQRTEQGDSAMYLCASSLAPKRSRTTNEKLFFGSGTQLSVL.

The chain employs TRBV27 and TRBJ1-1; unclear D gene. Germline CDR1 reads MNHEY; CDR2 reads SMNVEV (reference sequence). This CDR3 spans 13 amino acids. Trimming removed 5 bases from V and 6 bases from J, with 13 bases in between. The CDR3 reads CASSKERLSEAFF. The CDR3 region has the DNA TGTGCCAGCAGTAAAGAGCGGTTATCTGAAGCTTTCTTT.

J is TRBJ2-1 and V is TRBV19; 8 bases match TRBD2. This CDR3 contains 12 residues. In germline, CDR1 is LNHDA, CDR2 SQIVND (reference sequence). With V trimmed by 7 bases and J by 9 bases, 5 bases remained unmatched. CDR3 in amino acids: CASTAGVGEQFF. The CDR3 coding sequence is TGTGCCAGTACAGCGGGAGTCGGTGAGCAGTTCTTC.

This chain links TRBV28 with TRBJ1-2; TRBD1 matches at 10 bases. J gave up 6 bases and V 8 bases, and 15 bases lay outside the gene matches. The CDR3 runs to 16 residues. Germline loops: CDR1 MDHEN, CDR2 SYDVKM. The CDR3 DNA reads as TGTGCCAGCTGGCTACGGACAGGGGGAGAAGAAAATGGCTACACCTTC. It translates to CASWLRTGGEENGYTF.

This clone has just a few counts. This rearrangement joins TRBV2 to TRBJ2-5, with 12 nucleotides matching TRBD2. The length of the CDR3 is 14 residues. The V segment lost 6 bases and the J segment 6 bases; nucleotides outside the gene matches: 5. The V gene's germline CDR1 is SNHLY and CDR2 FYNNEI. DNA of the CDR3: TGTGCCAGCAGGCGACTAGCGGGAGTTCAGACCCAGTACTTC. This encodes CASRRLAGVQTQYF.

The CDR3 reads CASSFAGQGANNEQFF. The CDR3, as DNA: TGTGCCAGCAGTTTTGCGGGACAGGGGGCGAACAATGAGCAGTTCTTC. J is TRBJ2-1 and V is TRBV28, with 12 bases that match TRBD1. The CDR3 has 16 amino acids. The germline gives CDR1 MDHEN, CDR2 SYDVKM. With 3 bases clipped from V and 5 bases from J, the junction kept 5 bases outside the gene matches.

This rearrangement joins TRBV15 to TRBJ2-5; 9 nucleotides agree with TRBD1. CDR1 is LNHNV, CDR2 YYDKDF, per germline (reference sequence). This CDR3 has 10 amino acids. CDR3: CGDREETQYF. Here the CDR3 DNA reads TGTGGGGACAGGGAAGAGACCCAGTACTTC.

CDR3 residues: CASSIVKADRGNSPLHF. CDR3 in DNA: TGTGCCAGTAGTATAGTAAAGGCGGACAGGGGAAATTCACCCCTCCACTTT. This chain uses TRBV19 with TRBJ1-6, with TRBD1 identical over 9 bases. CDR1 is LNHDA, CDR2 SQIVND, per germline (reference sequence). V lost 1 base, J lost 7 bases, and 8 bases stayed unmatched. The CDR3 extends over 17 amino acids.

The chain links TRBV14 to TRBJ1-1, with TRBD1 as a possible D gene (5 bases). V dropped 6 bases and J dropped 5 bases, with 16 bases sitting between them. Per the germline V gene, CDR1 is SGHDN and CDR2 is FVKESK. The CDR3 contains 14 residues. The CDR3 sequence: CASRLTGLETEAFF. DNA for the CDR3: TGTGCCAGCAGGCTTACAGGCCTTGAGACTGAAGCTTTCTTT. Complete variable domain (other parts from reference TRBV14 and TRBJ1-1): EAGVTQFPSHSVIEKGQTVTLRCDPISGHDNLYWYRRVMGKEIKFLLHFVKESKQDESGMPNNRFLAERTGGTYSTLKVQPAELEDSGVYFCASRLTGLETEAFFGQGTRLTVV.

The rearrangement uses TRBV6-5 and TRBJ2-2; the match to TRBD2 covers 7 bases. The ends lost 0 bases at V and 3 bases at J; junction bases unmatched: 4. CDR1 and CDR2 from the germline V gene are MNHEY and SVGAGI. The CDR3 length is 16 residues. The CDR3 DNA reads as TGTGCCAGCAGTTACTCCGAGGCGGGGGACACCGGGGAGCTGTTTTTT. Its translation is CASSYSEAGDTGELFF.

The chain carries TRBV2 and TRBJ1-1, with D uncertain. Trimming cost V 2 bases and J 1 base, with 17 bases left between them. The CDR3 is 17 residues long. CDR1 is SNHLY, CDR2 FYNNEI, per germline. The CDR3 nucleotides read TGTGCCAGCAGTGAATGGCTCGACCCTAGCCCGAACACTGAAGCTTTCTTT. Its protein product is CASSEWLDPSPNTEAFF.

This rearrangement joins TRBV5-1 to TRBJ2-3, with 8 bases fitting TRBD2. The CDR3 totals 16 residues. The V segment lost 0 bases and the J segment 1 base; nucleotides outside the gene matches: 4. Germline CDR1 is SGHRS and CDR2 is YFSETQ. CDR3 coding DNA: TGCGCCAGCAGCTTGGACGGGAGGGCCGGCACAGATACGCAGTATTTT. It yields the protein CASSLDGRAGTDTQYF.

This sequence joins TRBV15 and TRBJ2-1; 10 bases are a match to TRBD1. Germline V lookup: CDR1 LNHNV, CDR2 YYDKDF (reference sequence). The ends lost 3 bases at V and 5 bases at J; junction bases unmatched: 7. There are 16 residues in the CDR3. The CDR3 bases are TGTGCCACCAGCAGGAACCGACAGGGGGCCAACAATGAGCAGTTCTTC. Its translation is CATSRNRQGANNEQFF.

The chain joins TRBV7-2 to TRBJ1-5; D is unresolved. Germline lookup yields CDR1 SGHTA and CDR2 FQGNSA. This CDR3 is built from 13 residues. The V end lost 5 bases, the J end lost 0 bases, and 5 bases lay between the germline ends. CDR3 loop: CASSTHSNQPQHF. DNA for the CDR3: TGTGCCAGCAGCACACATAGCAATCAGCCCCAGCATTTT.

J is TRBJ2-4 and V is TRBV11-2; D not resolved. CDR1 and CDR2 from the germline V gene are SGHAT and FQNNGV. Trimming stripped 5 bases from V and 0 bases from J, with 14 bases between. The CDR3 runs to 16 residues. The CDR3 sequence: CASSPRQVLAKNIQYF. For the CDR3, the DNA is TGTGCCAGCAGCCCAAGACAAGTCCTAGCCAAAAACATTCAGTACTTC.

The chain joins TRBV7-3 to TRBJ2-3; 7 bases map to TRBD1. Germline CDR1 and CDR2: SGHTA and FQGTGA. V was clipped by 6 bases and J by 0 bases; unmatched bases: 6. This CDR3 spans 15 amino acids. The CDR3 loop is CASSYGTASTDTQYF. Here the CDR3 DNA reads TGTGCCAGCAGTTATGGGACAGCAAGCACAGATACGCAGTATTTT.

This chain joins TRBV3-1 (or the pseudogene TRBV3-2) and TRBJ2-1; possible D gene TRBD1, 5 bases. Germline values: CDR1 LGHDT, CDR2 YNNKEL (reference sequence). The CDR3 contains 14 residues. V lost 0 bases, J lost 9 bases, and 12 bases lay in between. The CDR3 is CASSQDLRVGEQFF. The CDR3 DNA follows: TGTGCCAGCAGCCAAGATCTCAGGGTAGGTGAGCAGTTCTTC.

This sequence joins TRBV7-8 and TRBJ2-5, with 7 bases that match TRBD1. The germline CDR1 and CDR2 sequences are SGHVS and FQNEAQ. This CDR3 spans 15 amino acids. V gave up 6 bases and J gave up 5 bases; unmatched junction bases: 12. The CDR3 reads CASRGTTTGLETQYF. CDR3 in DNA: TGTGCCAGCAGGGGTACGACGACAGGGTTGGAGACCCAGTACTTC.

This chain links TRBV19 with TRBJ2-7; 8 nucleotides align to TRBD1. The V gene's germline CDR1 is LNHDA and CDR2 SQIVND (reference sequence). J gave up 0 bases and V 6 bases, and 4 bases lay outside the gene matches. The CDR3 runs to 14 residues. The CDR3 DNA follows: TGTGCCAGTAGGACAGGGGCCAACTCCTACGAGCAGTACTTC. Protein product: CASRTGANSYEQYF.

This clone was picked up a small number of times. CDR3 sequence: CASSTGIYGYTF. In DNA, the CDR3 is TGTGCCAGCAGTACAGGGATCTATGGCTACACCTTC. The chain is built from TRBV6-2 or TRBV6-3 and TRBJ1-2, with D possibly matching TRBD1 (6 bases). The germline gives CDR1 MNHEY, CDR2 SVGEGT. The ends were cut back, 5 bases at V and 4 bases at J, with 8 bases in the middle. This CDR3 has 12 residues.

The table lists this clone with a few counts. The gene calls are TRBV10-3 and TRBJ2-7; possibly TRBD1 for D (6 bases). Germline V lookup: CDR1 ENHRY, CDR2 SYGVKD. The CDR3 consists of 16 residues. Trimming stripped 0 bases from V and 2 bases from J, with 14 bases between. The CDR3 spells CAISESAPGAPYEQYF. The DNA of the CDR3 is TGTGCCATCAGTGAGTCTGCCCCAGGGGCCCCCTACGAGCAGTACTTC.

The chain carries TRBV28 and TRBJ2-7; TRBD2 aligns across 12 bases. The trim removed 2 bases at V and 4 bases at J, leaving 3 bases unmatched. CDR3 length: 15 amino acids. Per germline, CDR1 MDHEN and CDR2 SYDVKM. CDR3 coding DNA: TGTGCCAGCAGTTTAACGACTAGCGGGAGTTACGAGCAGTACTTC. It specifies CASSLTTSGSYEQYF.

This chain uses TRBV6-4 with TRBJ1-1; 12 bases match TRBD1. Trimming at V came to 6 bases and at J to 7 bases, leaving 15 bases not matched to a gene. The germline CDR1 and CDR2 sequences are MRHNA and SNTAGT. The CDR3 contains 17 residues. CDR3 in amino acids: CASRALPGQGAPLEAFF. For the CDR3, the DNA is TGTGCCAGCAGGGCCCTCCCGGGACAGGGGGCGCCCCTTGAAGCTTTCTTT.

The chain uses TRBV5-1 and TRBJ1-2; 8 bases are a match to TRBD1. The V gene end was trimmed by 0 bases and the J gene end by 3 bases; junction bases not matched to a gene: 10. The germline gives CDR1 SGHRS, CDR2 YFSETQ. The CDR3 length is 17 residues. In nucleotides, the CDR3 is TGCGCCAGCAGCTTGGCAGGGGGCGCGTCGTTTGACTATGGCTACACCTTC. This encodes CASSLAGGASFDYGYTF. The full variable domain, with the rest looked up from reference TRBV5-1 and TRBJ1-2, is KAGVTQTPRYLIKTRGQQVTLSCSPISGHRSVSWYQQTPGQGLQFLFEYFSETQRNKGNFPGRFSGRQFSNSRSEMNVSTLELGDSALYLCASSLAGGASFDYGYTFGSGTRLTVV.

The chain couples TRBV4-1 to TRBJ1-2; possible D gene TRBD1, 6 bases. This CDR3 is built from 14 residues. With 0 bases removed from V and 4 bases from J, the gap between germline ends came to 9 bases. Germline lookup yields CDR1 MGHRA and CDR2 YSYEKL. CDR3 protein: CASSQERTVYGYTF. CDR3 nucleotides: TGCGCCAGCAGCCAAGAACGGACAGTCTATGGCTACACCTTC.